This T cell receptor (beta chain) was retrieved from a study of metastatic and nonmetastatic thyroid tumors. Overall study context: Repertoires from malignant and benign thyroid patients were compared across blood and tumor or nodule tissue.

Regarding this clone: As yet, its antigen is unknown.

Thyroid surgery took place with no prior treatment in any patient. The CDR3 extends over 14 amino acids. With 3 bases removed from V and 3 bases from J, the gap between germline ends came to 11 bases. CDR1 MNHGY and CDR2 SVAAGI come from the germline V gene. Regarding the study as a whole: The study reportedly found significantly higher TCR beta diversity in malignant thyroid tumors than benign nodules, in blood and tumor.

TCRdb reanalyzed the PCR reads with MiXCR. The sample lists about 43,000 clones; roughly 3.1% were seen once. The genes are TRBV6-9 and TRBJ1-1, with D possibly being TRBD1 (5 bases). Sequencing was performed on blood. The clonotype was recovered from a female donor with papillary thyroid cancer or a benign thyroid nodule (not recorded which). Some clones in this sample may be carry-over from other donors' samples. The CDR3 loop is CASSYAGPYTEAFF. The DNA for the CDR3 is TGTGCCAGCAGTTACGCGGGGCCTTACACTGAAGCTTTCTTT.